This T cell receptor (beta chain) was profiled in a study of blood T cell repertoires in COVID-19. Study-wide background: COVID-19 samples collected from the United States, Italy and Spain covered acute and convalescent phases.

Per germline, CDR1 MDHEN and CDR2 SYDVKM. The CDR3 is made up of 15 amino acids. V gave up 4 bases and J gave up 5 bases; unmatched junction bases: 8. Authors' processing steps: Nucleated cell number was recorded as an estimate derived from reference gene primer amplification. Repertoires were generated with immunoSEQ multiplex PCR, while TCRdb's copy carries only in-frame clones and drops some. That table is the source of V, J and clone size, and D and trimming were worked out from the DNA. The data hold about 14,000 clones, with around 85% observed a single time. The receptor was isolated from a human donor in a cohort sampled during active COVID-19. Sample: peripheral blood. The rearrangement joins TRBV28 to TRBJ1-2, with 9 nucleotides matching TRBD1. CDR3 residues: CASSSTVTGGYGYTF. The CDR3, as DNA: TGTGCCAGCAGTTCGACGGTGACAGGGGGATATGGCTACACCTTC.